The next 29 T cell receptor beta chains were all read from a single sample in a study of PD-1 blockade in classical Hodgkin lymphoma. The data were produced by immunoSEQ multiplex PCR, yet TCRdb's version contains in-frame clones alone and is incomplete. The table has over 45,000 clones, over 60% seen once. Every patient had relapsed following autologous stem cell transplantation, and cohorts differed in brentuximab vedotin exposure. The specimen comprised peripheral blood mononuclear cells (PBMCs), sampled before the second cycle of nivolumab. These receptors all stem from a human donor with classical Hodgkin lymphoma.

On this clone: Other DNA sequences of this sample code for an identical CDR3. The rearrangement joins TRBV30 to TRBJ2-3, with D possibly TRBD2 on 5 matching bases. Germline-derived CDR1 and CDR2 are GTSNPN and SVGIG (reference sequence). CDR3 length: 16 residues. Between the trimmed V and J ends, which lost 0 bases and 0 bases, there was a span of 13 bases. CDR3 residues: CAWSVGLAASTDTQYF. The DNA of the CDR3 is TGTGCCTGGAGTGTAGGGCTAGCAGCTAGCACAGATACGCAGTATTTT.

As to this clone: The junction and the germline gene differ at one end; a read error may be behind it. The V call is TRBV2, the J call TRBJ2-7; D may be TRBD2 (7 bases). Germline V gene lookup returns CDR1 SNHLY and CDR2 FYNNEI. The CDR3 is 12 residues long. The CDR3 DNA reads as TGTGCCAGCAGTGAAGAAGTGCAGGGGAGGGACTTC. Translation gives CASSEEVQGRDF.

The chain links TRBV7-6 to TRBJ2-3, with 9 nucleotides matching TRBD2. This CDR3 has 17 residues. Germline values: CDR1 SGHVS, CDR2 FNYEAQ. The J segment lost 7 bases and the V segment lost 4 bases, leaving 15 bases of the junction unmatched. CDR3 region: CASSSSPSTSGGYTQYF. CDR3 in DNA: TGTGCCAGCAGCTCCTCCCCATCGACTAGCGGAGGATATACGCAGTATTTT.

V usage is TRBV6-6 and J usage is TRBJ2-5, with D maybe TRBD2 (6 bases). This CDR3 has 13 residues. V was clipped by 2 bases and J by 5 bases, with 9 bases between them. CDR1 is MNHNY and CDR2 is SVGAGI in the germline V gene (reference sequence). CDR3 sequence: CASSYGAGETQYF. In DNA form, the CDR3 reads TGTGCCAGCAGTTACGGGGCGGGGGAGACCCAGTACTTC.

This clone occurred a few times. V and J are TRBV25-1 and TRBJ2-7; 9 bases map to TRBD2. CDR1 is MGHDK, CDR2 SYGVNS, per germline. After removal of 4 bases from V and 1 base from J, the junction contained 2 bases not matched to a gene. The length of the CDR3 is 14 residues. The CDR3 here is CASSAAGGSYEQYF. The CDR3 nucleotides are TGTGCCAGCAGTGCAGCGGGAGGTTCCTACGAGCAGTACTTC.

The chain combines TRBV6-5 with TRBJ1-2, with 7 bases lining up with TRBD1. Germline loops: CDR1 MNHEY, CDR2 SVGAGI. This CDR3 contains 14 residues. V was clipped by 5 bases and J by 4 bases; unmatched bases: 7. The CDR3 region has the DNA TGTGCCAGCAGTCCGACAGGGCTTAGCTATGGCTACACCTTC. It codes for CASSPTGLSYGYTF.

This rearrangement joins TRBV19 to TRBJ2-7; TRBD2 agrees at 7 bases. With 11 bases clipped from V and 2 bases from J, the junction kept 12 bases outside the gene matches. Per the germline V gene, CDR1 is LNHDA and CDR2 is SQIVND (reference sequence). The CDR3 runs to 14 residues. CDR3 DNA: TGTGCCTCAAAACCGGGGCTAGCGGCCTACGAGCAGTACTTC. It encodes CASKPGLAAYEQYF.

The CDR3 reads CSVGDSINQPQHF. The CDR3, as DNA: TGCAGCGTTGGGGACAGTATTAATCAGCCCCAGCATTTT. The chain uses TRBV29-1 and TRBJ1-5; 7 bases map to TRBD1. Trimming took 4 bases from V and 4 from J; bases not matched to a gene: 4. This CDR3 is built from 13 residues. In germline, CDR1 is SQVTM, CDR2 ANQGSEA.

The V call is TRBV6-1, the J call TRBJ2-3; 9 bases agree with TRBD2. With 7 bases clipped from V and 7 bases from J, the junction kept 9 bases outside the gene matches. Germline V CDR1 and CDR2: MNHNS, SASEGT. The CDR3 has 14 amino acids. The CDR3 loop reads CASIGRGLAYTQYF. The CDR3 coding sequence is TGTGCCAGCATAGGACGGGGACTAGCATATACGCAGTATTTT.

The table lists this clone with a few counts. V and J are TRBV19 and TRBJ1-1; D is uncertain. This CDR3 is 15 amino acids long. CDR1 is LNHDA and CDR2 is SQIVND in the germline V gene (reference sequence). Trimming left V 1 base short and J 1 base short, with 10 bases between. CDR3 nucleotides: TGTGCCAGTAGTATAGCCTCGGGCTCGAACACTGAAGCTTTCTTT. It specifies CASSIASGSNTEAFF. Drawing the rest from reference TRBV19 and TRBJ1-1, the complete variable domain is DGGITQSPKYLFRKEGQNVTLSCEQNLNHDAMYWYRQDPGQGLRLIYYSQIVNDFQKGDIAEGYSVSREKKESFPLTVTSAQKNPTAFYLCASSIASGSNTEAFFGQGTRLTVV.

The chain combines TRBV6-6 with TRBJ1-6, with 8 nucleotides matching TRBD1. Germline CDR1 reads MNHNY; CDR2 reads SVGAGI (reference sequence). The V segment lost 10 bases and the J segment 7 bases; nucleotides outside the gene matches: 3. CDR3 length equals 12 residues. The CDR3 protein is CATRGPNSPLHF. DNA for the CDR3: TGTGCCACCAGGGGGCCCAATTCACCCCTCCACTTT.

As for this clone: Other DNA sequences from this sample encode an identical CDR3 as well. The V and J genes are TRBV7-9 and TRBJ1-4; D remains unclear. The CDR3 contains 15 residues. The germline V gene encodes CDR1 SEHNR and CDR2 FQNEAQ (reference sequence). The V and J ends lost 1 base and 0 bases respectively, with 6 bases between them. CDR3 loop: CASSLVPSTNEKLFF. The CDR3, as DNA: TGTGCCAGCAGCTTAGTCCCCTCAACTAATGAAAAACTGTTTTTT.

J is TRBJ1-2 and V is TRBV10-1; D gene unclear. V was clipped by 5 bases and J by 5 bases, with 15 bases between them. This CDR3 contains 14 residues. From germline, CDR1 is WNHNN and CDR2 SYGVQD (reference sequence). The CDR3 nucleotides read TGCGCCAGCAGTCCCGCAGGCCGTTGGTATGGCTACACCTTC. It translates to CASSPAGRWYGYTF.

The chain combines TRBV6-1 with TRBJ2-7; 8 nucleotides line up with TRBD1. The CDR3 extends over 15 amino acids. V trimming: 7 bases; J trimming: 3 bases; junction bases outside the gene matches: 11. Germline loops: CDR1 MNHNS, CDR2 SASEGT. The CDR3 loop is CASIFSGQGIYEQYF. The DNA for the CDR3 is TGTGCCAGCATCTTCTCTGGACAGGGTATCTACGAGCAGTACTTC.

This chain links TRBV4-1 with TRBJ1-1, with D hard to call. Per germline, CDR1 MGHRA and CDR2 YSYEKL. V gave up 0 bases and J gave up 4 bases, with 12 bases separating them. The length of the CDR3 is 15 residues. CDR3 in DNA: TGCGCCAGCAGCCAAGAGGACGTCGGGAGCACTGAAGCTTTCTTT. Protein product: CASSQEDVGSTEAFF.

This chain links TRBV6-6 with TRBJ1-1; no clear D gene. The V end was cut by 2 bases, the J end by 0 bases, with 4 bases between. CDR3 length: 13 amino acids. Looked up from germline, CDR1 is MNHNY and CDR2 is SVGAGI (reference sequence). CDR3 sequence reads: CASSYGMNTEAFF. Here the CDR3 DNA reads TGTGCCAGCAGTTACGGGATGAACACTGAAGCTTTCTTT.

The rearrangement joins TRBV19 to TRBJ2-1; D is possibly TRBD2 (5 bases). Trimming removed 3 bases from V and 9 bases from J, with 12 bases in between. The germline V gene has CDR1 LNHDA and CDR2 SQIVND (reference sequence). The CDR3 contains 13 residues. For the CDR3, the DNA is TGTGCCAGTAGTATTAGGGAGTTAAGTGAGCAGTTCTTC. It yields the protein CASSIRELSEQFF.

V and J are TRBV30 and TRBJ1-6, with unresolved D. Between the trimmed V and J ends, which lost 5 bases and 8 bases, there was a span of 22 bases. The CDR3 is made up of 16 amino acids. Germline V gene data show CDR1 as GTSNPN and CDR2 as SVGIG (reference sequence). In DNA form, the CDR3 reads TGTGCCTGGGTTGACACTACCCCGGGCCCCTATTCACCCCTCCACTTT. Amino acid sequence: CAWVDTTPGPYSPLHF.

This clone was seen just once. The gene calls are TRBV5-1 and TRBJ2-3; 9 bases align to TRBD1. The CDR3 runs 15 residues. The junction had 8 bases not matched to a gene; V was cut back by 4 bases and J by 5 bases. Per the germline V gene, CDR1 is SGHRS and CDR2 is YFSETQ. The CDR3 loop reads CASSTRTGAGDTQYF. The CDR3 DNA reads as TGCGCCAGCAGCACCAGGACAGGGGCGGGAGATACGCAGTATTTT.

This clone was detected only a few times. The rearrangement uses TRBV19 and TRBJ1-1; maybe TRBD1 (6 bases). V lost 4 bases and J lost 0, with 9 bases in between. CDR1 is LNHDA, CDR2 SQIVND, per germline (reference sequence). The CDR3 has 14 residues. The CDR3 DNA reads TGTGCCAGTAGTACAGGGGTGGTGAACACTGAAGCTTTCTTT. The encoded protein is CASSTGVVNTEAFF.

The CDR3 DNA reads TGTGCCTGGAGTCTGACAGGGAACACTGAAGCTTTCTTT. Residues: CAWSLTGNTEAFF. The chain employs TRBV30 and TRBJ1-1, with a tentative D call TRBD1 (6 bases). This CDR3 has 13 residues. Per the germline V gene, CDR1 is GTSNPN and CDR2 is SVGIG (reference sequence). Trimming shortened V by 2 bases and J by 1 base, and 8 bases separated the two germline ends. The full variable domain, completed using reference TRBV30 and TRBJ1-1, is SQTIHQWPATLVQPVGSPLSLECTVEGTSNPNLYWYRQAAGRGLQLLFYSVGIGQISSEVPQNLSASRPQDRQFILSSKKLLLSDSGFYLCAWSLTGNTEAFFGQGTRLTVV.

V gene TRBV18 combines with J gene TRBJ2-3; D is ambiguous. Germline assignment: CDR1 KGHSH and CDR2 LQKENI. The CDR3 loop spans 15 amino acids. With 4 bases removed from V and 0 bases from J, the gap between germline ends came to 11 bases. In DNA form, the CDR3 reads TGTGCCAGCTCACTGGGTGGAACTAGCACAGATACGCAGTATTTT. Translated, it gives CASSLGGTSTDTQYF.

This chain connects TRBV7-9 to TRBJ2-5; 8 nucleotides align to TRBD2. The length of the CDR3 is 17 residues. Germline V gene data show CDR1 as SEHNR and CDR2 as FQNEAQ (reference sequence). Trimming at V came to 2 bases and at J to 0 bases, leaving 8 bases not matched to a gene. The chain's CDR3 is CASSLRAGLGYQETQYF. DNA for the CDR3: TGTGCCAGCAGCTTACGGGCGGGACTAGGGTACCAAGAGACCCAGTACTTC.

The rearrangement uses TRBV4-1 and TRBJ2-5; D possibly matches TRBD1 or TRBD2 (5 bases each). V lost 1 base to trimming and J lost 4 bases, with 16 bases between them. The CDR3 totals 16 residues. Germline assignment: CDR1 MGHRA and CDR2 YSYEKL. CDR3 region: CASSQVMGVKIETQYF. The CDR3 DNA reads TGCGCCAGCAGCCAAGTTATGGGGGTAAAGATAGAGACCCAGTACTTC.

V usage is TRBV7-2 and J usage is TRBJ2-5, with 11 nucleotides matching TRBD1. This CDR3 has 17 amino acids. V trimming: 5 bases; J trimming: 5 bases; junction bases outside the gene matches: 13. Germline V gives CDR1 SGHTA, CDR2 FQGNSA. The CDR3 nucleotides read TGTGCCAGCAGCCCTGGGGGCCGGACAGGGGGCGCGGAGACCCAGTACTTC. Translation gives CASSPGGRTGGAETQYF.

The V call is TRBV27, the J call TRBJ2-7; 13 nucleotides agree with TRBD2. Per germline, CDR1 MNHEY and CDR2 SMNVEV (reference sequence). V shed 5 bases and J 3 bases; nucleotides not matched to a gene: 13. This CDR3 is 18 amino acids long. CDR3 sequence (DNA): TGTGCCAGCAGTCTTCGACCGGGACTAGCGGGACCCCACTACGAGCAGTACTTC. Protein: CASSLRPGLAGPHYEQYF.

This sequence joins TRBV30 and TRBJ1-2, with D maybe TRBD1 (5 bases). CDR3 length: 13 amino acids. The germline CDR1 and CDR2 sequences are GTSNPN and SVGIG (reference sequence). V lost 2 bases and J 4 bases, leaving 11 bases between the germline ends. This CDR3 reads CAWSRGGIYGYTF. CDR3 in DNA: TGTGCCTGGAGTAGGGGCGGGATCTATGGCTACACCTTC.

This clone was seen a single time. This rearrangement joins TRBV28 to TRBJ2-1; D gene uncertain. Trimming stripped 8 bases from V and 12 bases from J, with 5 bases between. Germline CDR1 reads MDHEN; CDR2 reads SYDVKM. CDR3 length: 8 residues. For the CDR3, the DNA is TGTGCCAGCCTCCGGCAGTTCTTC. Its translation: CASLRQFF. Variable domain in full (rest from reference TRBV28 and TRBJ2-1): DVKVTQSSRYLVKRTGEKVFLECVQDMDHENMFWYRQDPGLGLRLIYFSYDVKMKEKGDIPEGYSVSREKKERFSLILESASTNQTSMYLCASLRQFFGPGTRLTVL.

The V and J genes are TRBV6-6 and TRBJ1-6, with D unclear. CDR1 is MNHNY, CDR2 SVGAGI, per germline (reference sequence). The V end was cut by 6 bases, the J end by 10 bases, with 16 bases between. This CDR3 comprises 14 residues. The CDR3 nucleotides are TGTGCCAGCAGGGAGGGAAGGTGGGAATCACCCCTCCACTTT. Amino acids: CASREGRWESPLHF.